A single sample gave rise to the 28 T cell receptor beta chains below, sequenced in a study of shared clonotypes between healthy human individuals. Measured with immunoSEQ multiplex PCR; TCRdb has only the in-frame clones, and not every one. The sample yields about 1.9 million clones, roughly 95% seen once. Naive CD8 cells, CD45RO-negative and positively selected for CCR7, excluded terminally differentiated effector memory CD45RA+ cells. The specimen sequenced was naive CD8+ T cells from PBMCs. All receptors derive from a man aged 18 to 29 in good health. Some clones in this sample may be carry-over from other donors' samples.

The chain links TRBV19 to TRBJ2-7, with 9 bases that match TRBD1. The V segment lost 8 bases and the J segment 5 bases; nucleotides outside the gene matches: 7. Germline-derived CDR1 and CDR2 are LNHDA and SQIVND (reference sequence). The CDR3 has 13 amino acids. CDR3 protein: CASADRGSNEQYF. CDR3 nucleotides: TGTGCCAGTGCTGACAGGGGGAGCAACGAGCAGTACTTC.

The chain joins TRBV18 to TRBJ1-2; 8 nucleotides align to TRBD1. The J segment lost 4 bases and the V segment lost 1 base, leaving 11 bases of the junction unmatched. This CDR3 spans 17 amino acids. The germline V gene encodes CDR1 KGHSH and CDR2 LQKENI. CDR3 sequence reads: CASSPLRQGALSYGYTF. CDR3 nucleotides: TGTGCCAGCTCACCACTGCGGCAGGGGGCTCTGTCCTATGGCTACACCTTC.

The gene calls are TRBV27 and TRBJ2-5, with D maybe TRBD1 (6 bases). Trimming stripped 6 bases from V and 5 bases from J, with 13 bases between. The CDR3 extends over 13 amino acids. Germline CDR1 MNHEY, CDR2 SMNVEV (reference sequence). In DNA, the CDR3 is TGTGCCAGCAGATGGGACACTGAGGAGACCCAGTACTTC. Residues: CASRWDTEETQYF.

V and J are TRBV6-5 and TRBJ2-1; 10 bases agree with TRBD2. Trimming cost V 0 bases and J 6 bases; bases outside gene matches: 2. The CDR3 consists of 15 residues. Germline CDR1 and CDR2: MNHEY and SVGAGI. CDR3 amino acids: CASSYSASGSNEQFF. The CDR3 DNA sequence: TGTGCCAGCAGTTACTCGGCTAGCGGGAGCAATGAGCAGTTCTTC.

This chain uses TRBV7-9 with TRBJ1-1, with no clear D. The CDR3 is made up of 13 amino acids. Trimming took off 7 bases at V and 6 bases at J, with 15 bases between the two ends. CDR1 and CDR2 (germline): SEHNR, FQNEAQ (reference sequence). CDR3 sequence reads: CASTPPNFPEAFF. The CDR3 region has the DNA TGTGCCAGCACCCCACCGAACTTCCCTGAAGCTTTCTTT.

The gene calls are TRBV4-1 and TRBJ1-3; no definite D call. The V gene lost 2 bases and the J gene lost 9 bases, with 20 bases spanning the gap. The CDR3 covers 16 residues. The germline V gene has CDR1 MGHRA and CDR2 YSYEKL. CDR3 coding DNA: TGCGCCAGCAGCCAAACCAGGTCGGAAGTAGTACGCACCATATATTTT. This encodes CASSQTRSEVVRTIYF.

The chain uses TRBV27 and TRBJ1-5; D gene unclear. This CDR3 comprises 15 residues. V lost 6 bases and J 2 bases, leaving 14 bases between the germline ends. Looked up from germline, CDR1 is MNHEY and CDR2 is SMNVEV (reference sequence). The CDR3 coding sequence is TGTGCCAGCAGATCGGCGGTGGCGGGCAATCAGCCCCAGCATTTT. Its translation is CASRSAVAGNQPQHF.

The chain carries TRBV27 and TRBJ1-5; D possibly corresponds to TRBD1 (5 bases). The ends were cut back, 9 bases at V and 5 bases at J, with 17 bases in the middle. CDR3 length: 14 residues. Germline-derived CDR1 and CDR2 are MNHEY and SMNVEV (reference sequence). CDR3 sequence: CASRGWGSDQPQHF. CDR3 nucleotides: TGTGCCAGTCGGGGGTGGGGGTCGGATCAGCCCCAGCATTTT.

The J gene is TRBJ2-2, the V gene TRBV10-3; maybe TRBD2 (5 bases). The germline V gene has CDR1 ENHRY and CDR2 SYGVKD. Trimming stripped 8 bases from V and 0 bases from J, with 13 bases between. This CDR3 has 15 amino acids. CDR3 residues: CAIPRVGTNTGELFF. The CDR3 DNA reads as TGTGCCATCCCCAGAGTCGGGACGAACACCGGGGAGCTGTTTTTT.

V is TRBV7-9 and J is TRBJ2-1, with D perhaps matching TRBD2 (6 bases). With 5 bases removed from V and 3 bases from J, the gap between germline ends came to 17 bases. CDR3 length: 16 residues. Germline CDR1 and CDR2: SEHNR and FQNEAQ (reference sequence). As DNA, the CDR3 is TGTGCCAGCAGCCCACCCCACGGGAGCAGCTACAATGAGCAGTTCTTC. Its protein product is CASSPPHGSSYNEQFF.

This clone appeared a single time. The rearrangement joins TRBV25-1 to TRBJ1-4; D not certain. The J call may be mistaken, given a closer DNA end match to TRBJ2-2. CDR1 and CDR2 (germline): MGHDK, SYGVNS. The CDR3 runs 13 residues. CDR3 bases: TGTGCCAGCAGTGAACCTATTGTGGCGGAGCTGTTTTTT. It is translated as CASSEPIVAELFF.

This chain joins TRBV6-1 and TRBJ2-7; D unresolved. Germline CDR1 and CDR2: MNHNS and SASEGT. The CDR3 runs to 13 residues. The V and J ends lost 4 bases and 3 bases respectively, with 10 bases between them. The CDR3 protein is CASSVIPIYEQYF. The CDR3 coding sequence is TGTGCCAGCAGTGTCATCCCTATCTACGAGCAGTACTTC.

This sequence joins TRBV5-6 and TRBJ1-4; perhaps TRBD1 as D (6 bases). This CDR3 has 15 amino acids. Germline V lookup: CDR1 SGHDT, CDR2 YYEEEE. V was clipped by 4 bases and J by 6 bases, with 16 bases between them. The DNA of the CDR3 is TGTGCCAGCAGCGAGGCAGGGGATTTGGATGAAAAACTGTTTTTT. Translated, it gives CASSEAGDLDEKLFF.

CDR3 in amino acids: CASSLGTRGSGSAGELFF. In DNA, the CDR3 is TGTGCCAGCAGCTTAGGCACGCGGGGTAGCGGGAGCGCCGGGGAGCTGTTTTTT. The J gene is TRBJ2-2, the V gene TRBV7-9; TRBD2 aligns across 9 bases. The CDR3 covers 18 residues. The J segment lost 6 bases and the V segment lost 1 base, leaving 12 bases of the junction unmatched. The germline V gene encodes CDR1 SEHNR and CDR2 FQNEAQ (reference sequence).

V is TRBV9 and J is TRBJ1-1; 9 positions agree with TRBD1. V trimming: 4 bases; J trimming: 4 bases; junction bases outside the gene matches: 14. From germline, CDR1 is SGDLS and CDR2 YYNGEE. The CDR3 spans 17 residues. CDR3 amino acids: CASSLNPGQGPGTEAFF. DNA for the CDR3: TGTGCCAGCAGCCTCAACCCGGGACAGGGTCCGGGCACTGAAGCTTTCTTT.

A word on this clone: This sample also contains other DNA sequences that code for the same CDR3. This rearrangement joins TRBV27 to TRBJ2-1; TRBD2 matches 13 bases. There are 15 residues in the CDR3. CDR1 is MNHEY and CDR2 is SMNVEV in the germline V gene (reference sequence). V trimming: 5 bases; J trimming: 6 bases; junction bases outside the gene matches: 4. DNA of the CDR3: TGTGCCAGCAGTCCTGGGACTAGCGGGGTCAATGAGCAGTTCTTC. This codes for CASSPGTSGVNEQFF.

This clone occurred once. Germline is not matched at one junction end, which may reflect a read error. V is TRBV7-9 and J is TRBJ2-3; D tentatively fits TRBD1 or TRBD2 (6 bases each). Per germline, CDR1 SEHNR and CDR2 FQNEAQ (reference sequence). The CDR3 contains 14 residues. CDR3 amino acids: CASSLVVSRDSGDF. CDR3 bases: TGTGCCAGCAGCTTAGTCGTTTCCCGGGACTCAGGGGATTTT.

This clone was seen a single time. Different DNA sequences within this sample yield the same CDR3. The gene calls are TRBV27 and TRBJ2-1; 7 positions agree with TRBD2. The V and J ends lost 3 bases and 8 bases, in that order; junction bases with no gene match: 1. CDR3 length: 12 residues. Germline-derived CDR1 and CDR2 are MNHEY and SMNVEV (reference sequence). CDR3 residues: CASSFGGDEQFF. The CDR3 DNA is TGTGCCAGCAGTTTTGGGGGGGATGAGCAGTTCTTC.

The CDR3 is CASSYSSADLDTEAFF. In nucleotides, the CDR3 is TGTGCCAGCAGTTACTCGAGCGCTGATCTAGACACTGAAGCTTTCTTT. This chain joins TRBV6-5 and TRBJ1-1; D call uncertain. Germline-derived CDR1 and CDR2 are MNHEY and SVGAGI. This CDR3 is 16 amino acids long. Trimming stripped 0 bases from V and 3 bases from J, with 14 bases between.

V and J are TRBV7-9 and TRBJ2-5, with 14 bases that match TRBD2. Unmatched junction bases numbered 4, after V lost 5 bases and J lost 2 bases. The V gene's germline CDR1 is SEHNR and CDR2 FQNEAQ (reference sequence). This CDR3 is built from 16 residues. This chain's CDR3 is CASSQWTSGGQETQYF. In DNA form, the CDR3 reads TGTGCCAGCAGCCAGTGGACTAGCGGGGGGCAAGAGACCCAGTACTTC. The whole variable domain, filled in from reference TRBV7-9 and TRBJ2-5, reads DTGVSQNPRHKITKRGQNVTFRCDPISEHNRLYWYRQTLGQGPEFLTYFQNEAQLEKSRLLSDRFSAERPKGSFSTLEIQRTEQGDSAMYLCASSQWTSGGQETQYFGPGTRLLVL.

CDR3 protein: CASSPGGNTGELFF. The CDR3, as DNA: TGTGCCAGCTCACCAGGTGGGAACACCGGGGAGCTGTTTTTT. The chain recombines TRBV18 with TRBJ2-2; D gene uncertain. V shed 2 bases and J shed 1 base, with 5 bases lying between them. Germline CDR1 and CDR2: KGHSH and LQKENI. The CDR3 is 14 residues long.

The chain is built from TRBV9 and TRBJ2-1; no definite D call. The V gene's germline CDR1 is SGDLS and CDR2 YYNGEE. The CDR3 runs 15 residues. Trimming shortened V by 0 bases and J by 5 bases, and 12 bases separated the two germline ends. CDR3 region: CASSVGSVLNNEQFF. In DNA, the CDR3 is TGTGCCAGCAGCGTAGGCTCGGTACTCAACAATGAGCAGTTCTTC. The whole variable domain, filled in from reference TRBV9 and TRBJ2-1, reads DSGVTQTPKHLITATGQRVTLRCSPRSGDLSVYWYQQSLDQGLQFLIQYYNGEERAKGNILERFSAQQFPDLHSELNLSSLELGDSALYFCASSVGSVLNNEQFFGPGTRLTVL.

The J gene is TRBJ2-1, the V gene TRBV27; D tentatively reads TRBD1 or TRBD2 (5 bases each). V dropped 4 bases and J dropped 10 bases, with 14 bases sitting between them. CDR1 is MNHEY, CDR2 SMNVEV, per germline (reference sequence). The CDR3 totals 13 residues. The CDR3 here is CASSYAAWGEQFF. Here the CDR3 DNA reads TGTGCCAGCAGTTACGCCGCCTGGGGGGAGCAGTTCTTC.

CDR3 protein: CASSLVYIGTEAFF. In DNA form, the CDR3 reads TGTGCCAGCAGCTTAGTGTATATAGGCACTGAAGCTTTCTTT. J is TRBJ1-1 and V is TRBV7-9; D is ambiguous. Germline CDR1 SEHNR, CDR2 FQNEAQ (reference sequence). This CDR3 has 14 amino acids. V gave up 1 base and J gave up 4 bases, with 10 bases separating them.

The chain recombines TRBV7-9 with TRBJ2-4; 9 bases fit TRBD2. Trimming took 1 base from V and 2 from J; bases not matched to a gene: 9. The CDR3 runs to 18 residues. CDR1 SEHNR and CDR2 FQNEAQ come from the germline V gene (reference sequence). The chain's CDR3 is CASSLVAVAGGPKNIQYF. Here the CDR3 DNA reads TGTGCCAGCAGCTTAGTAGCAGTTGCGGGAGGGCCCAAAAACATTCAGTACTTC.

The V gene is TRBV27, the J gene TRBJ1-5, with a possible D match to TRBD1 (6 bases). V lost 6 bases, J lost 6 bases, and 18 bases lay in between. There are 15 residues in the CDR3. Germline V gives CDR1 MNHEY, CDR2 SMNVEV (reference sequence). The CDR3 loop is CASSPWSGVPQPQHF. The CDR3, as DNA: TGTGCCAGCAGCCCATGGTCAGGGGTGCCTCAGCCCCAGCATTTT.

The CDR3, as DNA: TGTGCCAGCAGCTTGAGGGGACTAGCGATATACGAGCAGTACTTC. The encoded protein is CASSLRGLAIYEQYF. The gene calls are TRBV12-1 and TRBJ2-7; TRBD2, the table's D call, was not compared with the DNA. TRBV12-1 is tagged as a pseudogene. The CDR3 totals 15 residues.

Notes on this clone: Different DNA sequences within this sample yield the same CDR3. The CDR3 reads CASSATGGTGNTIYF. DNA of the CDR3: TGTGCCAGCAGCGCAACAGGGGGGACTGGAAACACCATATATTTT. The chain couples TRBV9 to TRBJ1-3; 8 bases agree with TRBD1. The CDR3 runs 15 residues. V gave up 3 bases and J gave up 2 bases; unmatched junction bases: 4. From germline, CDR1 is SGDLS and CDR2 YYNGEE.